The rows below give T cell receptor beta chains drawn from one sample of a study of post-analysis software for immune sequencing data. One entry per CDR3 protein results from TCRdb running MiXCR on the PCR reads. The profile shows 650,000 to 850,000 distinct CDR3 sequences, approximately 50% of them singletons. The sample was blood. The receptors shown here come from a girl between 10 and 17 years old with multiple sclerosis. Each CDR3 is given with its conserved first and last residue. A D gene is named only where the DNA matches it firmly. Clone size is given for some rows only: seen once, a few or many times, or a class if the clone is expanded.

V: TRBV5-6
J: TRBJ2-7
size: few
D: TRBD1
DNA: TGTGCCAGCAGCTTCGGGACGGGACAGGGTTCCTACGAGCAGTACTTC
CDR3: CASSFGTGQGSYEQYF

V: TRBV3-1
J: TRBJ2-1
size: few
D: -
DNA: TGTGCCAGCAGCCCTTACGGAGCCCACTCCTACAATGAGCAGTTCTTC
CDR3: CASSPYGAHSYNEQFF

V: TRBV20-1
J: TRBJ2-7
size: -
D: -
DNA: TGCAGTTCCCAGGACAGCTTCTACGAGCAGTACTTC
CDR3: CSSQDSFYEQYF

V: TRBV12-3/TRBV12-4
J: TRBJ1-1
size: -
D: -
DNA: TGTGCCAGCAGCCTCGACAGCCCCCGGCGGGCTGAAGCTTTCTTT
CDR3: CASSLDSPRRAEAFF

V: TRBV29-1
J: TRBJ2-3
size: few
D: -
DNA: TGCAGCGTTAAAAACCAACCAGGGGTTCCTAGCACAGATACGCAGTATTTT
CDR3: CSVKNQPGVPSTDTQYF

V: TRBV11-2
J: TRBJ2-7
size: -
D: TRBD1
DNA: TGTGCCAGCAGCTTAGATATGGGCGGACAGGGAGTCCCCTACGAGCAGTACTTC
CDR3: CASSLDMGGQGVPYEQYF

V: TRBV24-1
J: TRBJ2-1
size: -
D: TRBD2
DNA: TGTGCCACCTCAGGGATCGGGGGGAAAGCTGAGCAGTTCTTC
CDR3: CATSGIGGKAEQFF

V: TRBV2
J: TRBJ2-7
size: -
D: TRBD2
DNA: TGTGCCAGCAGTTCTCAGCGGGATGGCTACGAGCAGTACTTC
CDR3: CASSSQRDGYEQYF

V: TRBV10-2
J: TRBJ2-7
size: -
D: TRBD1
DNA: TGCGCCAGCAGCTTAAGCCGACAGGGCTGGGCCTACGAGCAGTACTTC
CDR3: CASSLSRQGWAYEQYF

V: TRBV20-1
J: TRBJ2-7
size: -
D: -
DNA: TGCAGTGCTAGGGTTTTGAGCGAGCAGTACTTC
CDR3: CSARVLSEQYF

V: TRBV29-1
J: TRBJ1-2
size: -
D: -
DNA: TGCAGCGTCGGGATGGGGTCCGGGACCCAAGGTCGGGGTGGCTACACCTTC
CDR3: CSVGMGSGTQGRGGYTF

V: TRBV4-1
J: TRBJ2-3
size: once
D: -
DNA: TGCGCCAGCAGCCAGCTTATCGGGACAACAGCTAGCACAGATACGCAGTATTTT
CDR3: CASSQLIGTTASTDTQYF

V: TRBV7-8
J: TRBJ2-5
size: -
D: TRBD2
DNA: TGTGCCAGCAGCTTAGAATCACTAGCGGGCCTACAAGAGACCCAGTACTTC
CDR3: CASSLESLAGLQETQYF

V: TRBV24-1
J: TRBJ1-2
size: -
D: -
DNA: TGTGCCACCAGTGATACAAGACAAAGTGGCTACACCTTC
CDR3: CATSDTRQSGYTF

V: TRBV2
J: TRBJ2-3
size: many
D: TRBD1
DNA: TGTGCCAGCAGTGTTGACAGGGTGAGCACAGATACGCAGTATTTT
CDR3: CASSVDRVSTDTQYF

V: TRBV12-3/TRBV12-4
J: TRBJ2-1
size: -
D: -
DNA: TGTGCCAGCAGTTTAGGGGTTTTAACGAGTGGTGAGCAGTTCTTC
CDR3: CASSLGVLTSGEQFF

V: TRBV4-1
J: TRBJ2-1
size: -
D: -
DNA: TGCGCCAGCAGCCAACCGACTAGATCCAATGAGCAGTTCTTC
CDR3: CASSQPTRSNEQFF

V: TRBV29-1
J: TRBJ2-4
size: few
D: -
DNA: TGCAGCGTACAGGAAAACATTCAGTACTTC
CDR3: CSVQENIQYF

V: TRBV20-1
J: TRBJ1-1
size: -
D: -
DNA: TGCAGTGCTAGAGATAGACGCGCGTGGACTGAAGCTTTCTTT
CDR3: CSARDRRAWTEAFF

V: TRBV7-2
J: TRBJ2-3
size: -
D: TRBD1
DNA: TGTGCCAGCAGCCCCGGGACAGGGGTACTGGATACGCAGTATTTT
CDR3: CASSPGTGVLDTQYF

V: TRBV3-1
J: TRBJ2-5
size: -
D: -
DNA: TGTGCCAGCAGCCAAGATACGGGGCTAGCGCAGTACCAAGAGACCCAGTACTTC
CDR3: CASSQDTGLAQYQETQYF

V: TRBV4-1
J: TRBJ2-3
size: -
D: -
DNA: TGCGCCAGCAGCCAAGATAACACCCGGCGGGATACGCAGTATTTT
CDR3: CASSQDNTRRDTQYF

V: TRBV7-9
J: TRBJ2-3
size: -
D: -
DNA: TGTGCCAGCGATTTGACAGATACGCAGTATTTT
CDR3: CASDLTDTQYF

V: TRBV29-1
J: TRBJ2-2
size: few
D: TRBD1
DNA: TGCAGCGTTGGTCGGACAGGATCGAACACCGGGGAGCTGTTTTTT
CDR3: CSVGRTGSNTGELFF

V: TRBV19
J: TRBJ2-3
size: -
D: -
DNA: TGTGCCAGTAGGATAGGGAGCACAGATACGCAGTATTTT
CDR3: CASRIGSTDTQYF

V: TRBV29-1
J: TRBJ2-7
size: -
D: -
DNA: TGCAGCGTTGTTATCTTATACGAGCAGTACTTC
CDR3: CSVVILYEQYF

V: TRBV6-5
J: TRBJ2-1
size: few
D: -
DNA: TGTGCCAGCAGTTACTCGTGGGTGTCCAATGAGCAGTTCTTC
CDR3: CASSYSWVSNEQFF

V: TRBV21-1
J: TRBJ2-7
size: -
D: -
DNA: TGTGCCAGCAGCGCGGGCGGAAAGGGTCACTCCGAGCAGTACTTC
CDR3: CASSAGGKGHSEQYF

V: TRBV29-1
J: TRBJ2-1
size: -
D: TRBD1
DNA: TGCAGCGTTGGCCAGGGGGCGAGCAATGAGCAGTTCTTC
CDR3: CSVGQGASNEQFF